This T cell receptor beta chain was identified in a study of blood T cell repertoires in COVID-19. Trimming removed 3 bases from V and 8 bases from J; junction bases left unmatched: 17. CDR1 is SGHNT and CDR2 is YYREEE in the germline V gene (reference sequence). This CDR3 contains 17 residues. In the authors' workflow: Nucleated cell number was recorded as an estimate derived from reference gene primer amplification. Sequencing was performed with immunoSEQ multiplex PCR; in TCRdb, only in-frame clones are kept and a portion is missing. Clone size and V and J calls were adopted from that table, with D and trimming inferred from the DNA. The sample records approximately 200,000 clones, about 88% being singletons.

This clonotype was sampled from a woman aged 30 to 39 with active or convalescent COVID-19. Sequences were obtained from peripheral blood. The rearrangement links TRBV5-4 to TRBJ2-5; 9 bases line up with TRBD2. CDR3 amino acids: CASSSSTGTSYGTTQYF. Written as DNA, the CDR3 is TGTGCCAGCAGCTCGAGCACCGGGACTAGCTATGGGACCACCCAGTACTTC.